Presented here are 8 T cell receptor beta chains from one specimen sequenced in a study of spatial heterogeneity in lung cancer (dated by TCRdb to 2018 to 2020). Libraries came from 5' RACE. This sample was sequenced with a NextSeq 500. TCRdb trimmed public reads at Q25 via fastp, called clones via MiXCR and kept in-frame beta chains. For every CDR3 protein sequence, its rows merge into one entry that carries the most common genes and DNA. A total of under 150,000 distinct CDR3 sequences appear in this sample, less than 14% of them only once. Together, the top ten hold more than 20% of the sample. What the time point label conveys for this sample: blood at routine non-recurrence follow-up after resection. The sequenced sample was PBMCs, obtained at follow-up. The source of these receptors is a female donor with early-stage non-small cell lung cancer.

J is TRBJ2-7 and V is TRBV18, with no clear D. The CDR3 spans 12 residues. V lost 2 bases to trimming and J lost 6 bases, with 8 bases between them. The V gene's germline CDR1 is KGHSH and CDR2 LQKENI. CDR3 DNA sequence: TGTGCCAGCTCACCAAGCAGGCCCGAGCAGTACTTC. Its protein is CASSPSRPEQYF. Supplemented by reference TRBV18 and TRBJ2-7, the full variable domain reads NAGVMQNPRHLVRRRGQEARLRCSPMKGHSHVYWYRQLPEEGLKFMVYLQKENIIDESGMPKERFSAEFPKEGPSILRIQQVVRGDSAAYFCASSPSRPEQYFGPGTRLTVT.

This clonotype was found many times. Here the CDR3 reads CASISVLRVDEQYF. The CDR3 bases are TGTGCCAGCATCTCGGTCCTCAGGGTGGACGAGCAGTACTTC. The chain links TRBV28 to TRBJ2-7; D might be TRBD1 (5 bases). This CDR3 is 14 amino acids long. Trimming left V 7 bases short and J 5 bases short, with 18 bases between. Germline CDR1 is MDHEN and CDR2 is SYDVKM.

The rearrangement joins TRBV12-3 or TRBV12-4 to TRBJ2-6; D uncertain. CDR3 length: 15 residues. V dropped 3 bases and J dropped 4 bases, with 10 bases sitting between them. The CDR3 nucleotides read TGTGCCAGCAGTTTTTCGGGTACCGGGGCCAACGTCCTGACTTTC. Its translation is CASSFSGTGANVLTF.

This clonotype has at least ten counts. The chain carries TRBV7-2 and TRBJ2-3; 16 nucleotides line up with TRBD2. Germline-derived CDR1 and CDR2 are SGHTA and FQGNSA. With 5 bases clipped from V and 3 bases from J, the junction kept 8 bases outside the gene matches. The CDR3 contains 18 residues. This CDR3 is CASSLGLAGGAETDTQYF. The CDR3 nucleotides read TGTGCCAGCAGCCTGGGACTAGCGGGAGGGGCTGAAACAGATACGCAGTATTTT.

Many counts were recorded for this clonotype. The J gene is TRBJ1-1, the V gene TRBV20-1; D gene unclear. Per germline, CDR1 DFQATT and CDR2 SNEGSKA (reference sequence). This CDR3 has 14 residues. V was trimmed by 0 bases and J by 1 base, leaving 9 bases between them. DNA for the CDR3: TGCAGTGCTAGAGATCGGGCCCGGAACACTGAAGCTTTCTTT. Translation gives CSARDRARNTEAFF.

This clonotype was observed at least ten times. The V and J genes are TRBV6-5 and TRBJ2-3; D unresolved. The CDR3 length is 13 residues. The germline V gene has CDR1 MNHEY and CDR2 SVGAGI. With 5 bases removed from V and 5 bases from J, the gap between germline ends came to 11 bases. Written as DNA, the CDR3 is TGTGCCAGCAGTCTCAGTCTTCAAGATACGCAGTATTTT. Translation gives CASSLSLQDTQYF.

This clonotype occurred many times. The rearrangement links TRBV6-6 to TRBJ2-1; D may match TRBD1 or TRBD2 (5 bases each). Per germline, CDR1 MNHNY and CDR2 SVGAGI (reference sequence). The V end lost 7 bases, the J end lost 1 base, and 14 bases lay between the germline ends. The CDR3 runs to 15 residues. The CDR3 nucleotides read TGTGCCAGCACCCCCCGGGGCGCTTCCTACAATGAGCAGTTCTTC. Translated, it gives CASTPRGASYNEQFF.

This clonotype was picked up a small number of times. The CDR3 DNA is TGTGCCAGCTCACCATACCGACAGGGGCCTACCGGGGAGCTGTTTTTT. Translating it yields CASSPYRQGPTGELFF. The chain recombines TRBV18 with TRBJ2-2; TRBD1 aligns across 8 bases. Germline lookup yields CDR1 KGHSH and CDR2 LQKENI. CDR3 size: 16 residues. V was pared by 2 bases and J by 5 bases, with 7 bases of the junction left unmatched.